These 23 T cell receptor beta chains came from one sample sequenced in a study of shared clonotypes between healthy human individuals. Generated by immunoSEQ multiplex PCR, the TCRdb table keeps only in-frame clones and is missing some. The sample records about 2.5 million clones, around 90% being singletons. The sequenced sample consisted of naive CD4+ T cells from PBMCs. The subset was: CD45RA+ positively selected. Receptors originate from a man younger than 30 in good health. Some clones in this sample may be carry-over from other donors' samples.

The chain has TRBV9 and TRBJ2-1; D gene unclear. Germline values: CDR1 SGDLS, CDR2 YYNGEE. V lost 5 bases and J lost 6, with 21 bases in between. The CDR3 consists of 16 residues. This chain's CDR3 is CASSRDPRNSRNEQFF. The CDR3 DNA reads TGTGCCAGCAGTCGCGACCCGCGAAACTCTCGCAATGAGCAGTTCTTC.

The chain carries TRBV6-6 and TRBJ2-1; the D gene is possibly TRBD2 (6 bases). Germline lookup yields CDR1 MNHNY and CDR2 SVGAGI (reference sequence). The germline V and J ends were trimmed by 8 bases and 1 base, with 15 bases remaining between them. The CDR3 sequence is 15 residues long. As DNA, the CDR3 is TGTGCCAGCCGGGGACCCGGGGGTTCCTACAATGAGCAGTTCTTC. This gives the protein CASRGPGGSYNEQFF.

This chain's CDR3 is CASSLVQGASYEQYF. For the CDR3, the DNA is TGTGCCAGCAGCTTAGTACAGGGGGCCTCCTACGAGCAGTACTTC. The V gene is TRBV7-3, the J gene TRBJ2-7, with 9 bases lining up with TRBD1. Germline V CDR1 and CDR2: SGHTA, FQGTGA. The V gene end was trimmed by 2 bases and the J gene end by 0 bases; junction bases not matched to a gene: 2. This CDR3 contains 15 residues.

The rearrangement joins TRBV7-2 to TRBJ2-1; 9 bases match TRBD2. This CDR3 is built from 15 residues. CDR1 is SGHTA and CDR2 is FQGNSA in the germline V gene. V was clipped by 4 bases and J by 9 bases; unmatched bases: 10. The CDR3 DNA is TGTGCCAGCAGCTCGTTAGCGGGAGCCGGGGGTGAGCAGTTCTTC. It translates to CASSSLAGAGGEQFF.

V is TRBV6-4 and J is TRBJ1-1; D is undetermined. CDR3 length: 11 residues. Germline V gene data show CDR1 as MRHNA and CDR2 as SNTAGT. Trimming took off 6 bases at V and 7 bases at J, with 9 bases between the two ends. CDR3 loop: CASRTSGEAFF. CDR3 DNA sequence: TGTGCCAGCAGAACATCAGGTGAAGCTTTCTTT.

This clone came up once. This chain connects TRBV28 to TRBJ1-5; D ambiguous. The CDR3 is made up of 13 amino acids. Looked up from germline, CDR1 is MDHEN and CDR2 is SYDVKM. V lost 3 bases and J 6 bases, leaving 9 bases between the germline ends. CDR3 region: CASSFLRSQPQHF. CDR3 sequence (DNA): TGTGCCAGCAGTTTCCTGCGGAGTCAGCCCCAGCATTTT.

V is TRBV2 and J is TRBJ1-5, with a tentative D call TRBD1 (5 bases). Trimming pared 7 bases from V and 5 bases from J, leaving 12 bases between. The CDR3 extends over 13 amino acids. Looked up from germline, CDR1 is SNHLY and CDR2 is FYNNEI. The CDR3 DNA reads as TGTGCCAGCACGTGGGGGGGGGATCAGCCCCAGCATTTT. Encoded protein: CASTWGGDQPQHF.

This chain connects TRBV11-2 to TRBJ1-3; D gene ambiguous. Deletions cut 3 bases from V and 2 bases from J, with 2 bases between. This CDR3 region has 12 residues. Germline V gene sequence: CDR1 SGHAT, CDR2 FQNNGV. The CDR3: CASSFAGNTIYF. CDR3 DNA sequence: TGTGCCAGCAGCTTTGCTGGAAACACCATATATTTT.

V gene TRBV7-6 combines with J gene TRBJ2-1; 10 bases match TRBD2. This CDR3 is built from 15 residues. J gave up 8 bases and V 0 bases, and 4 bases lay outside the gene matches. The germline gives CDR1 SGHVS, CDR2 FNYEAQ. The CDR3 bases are TGTGCCAGCAGCTTAGCGGGTCTAGCGGGAGATGAGCAGTTCTTC. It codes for CASSLAGLAGDEQFF.

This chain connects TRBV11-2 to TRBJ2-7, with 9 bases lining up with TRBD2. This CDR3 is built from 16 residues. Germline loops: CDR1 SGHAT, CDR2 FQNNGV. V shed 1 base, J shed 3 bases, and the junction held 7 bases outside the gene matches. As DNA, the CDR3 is TGTGCCAGCAGCTTAGCAGCGGGAGGATCATACTACGAGCAGTACTTC. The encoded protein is CASSLAAGGSYYEQYF.

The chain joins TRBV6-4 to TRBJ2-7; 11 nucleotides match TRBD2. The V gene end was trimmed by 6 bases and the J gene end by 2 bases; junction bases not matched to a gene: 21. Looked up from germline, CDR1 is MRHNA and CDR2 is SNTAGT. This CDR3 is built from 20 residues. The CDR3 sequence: CASSTPPGTSGTTTAYEQYF. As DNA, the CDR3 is TGTGCCAGCAGCACACCTCCCGGGACTAGCGGCACCACGACTGCCTACGAGCAGTACTTC.

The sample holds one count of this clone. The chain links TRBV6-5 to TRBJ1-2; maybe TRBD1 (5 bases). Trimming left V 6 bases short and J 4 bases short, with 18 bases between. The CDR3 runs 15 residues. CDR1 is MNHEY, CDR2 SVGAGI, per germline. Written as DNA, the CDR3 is TGTGCCAGCAGAAACCTCGCCGGGGCGGGCTATGGCTACACCTTC. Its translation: CASRNLAGAGYGYTF.

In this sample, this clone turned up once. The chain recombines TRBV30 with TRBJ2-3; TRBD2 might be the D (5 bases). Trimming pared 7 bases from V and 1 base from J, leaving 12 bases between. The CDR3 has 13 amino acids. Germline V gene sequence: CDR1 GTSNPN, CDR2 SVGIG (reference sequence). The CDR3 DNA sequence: TGTGCCTTCGGCTTGGGAGGCACAGATACGCAGTATTTT. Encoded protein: CAFGLGGTDTQYF.

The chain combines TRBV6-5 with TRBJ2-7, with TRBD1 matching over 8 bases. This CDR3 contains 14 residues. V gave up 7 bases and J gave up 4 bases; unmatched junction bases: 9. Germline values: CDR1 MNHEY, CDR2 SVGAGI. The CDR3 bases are TGTGCCAGCAAACGGGGACAGGTGGCTTACGAGCAGTACTTC. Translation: CASKRGQVAYEQYF.

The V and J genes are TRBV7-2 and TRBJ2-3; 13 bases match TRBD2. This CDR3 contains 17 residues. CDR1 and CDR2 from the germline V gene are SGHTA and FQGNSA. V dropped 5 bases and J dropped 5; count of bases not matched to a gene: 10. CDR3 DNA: TGTGCCAGCAGCCGGAAGGGGACTAGCGGGACGGTAGATACGCAGTATTTT. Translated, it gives CASSRKGTSGTVDTQYF.

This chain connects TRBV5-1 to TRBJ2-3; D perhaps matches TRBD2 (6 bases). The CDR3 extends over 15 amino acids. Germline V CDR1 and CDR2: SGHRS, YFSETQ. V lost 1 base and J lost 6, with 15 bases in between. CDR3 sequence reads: CASSLRSSVQDTQYF. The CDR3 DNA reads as TGCGCCAGCAGCTTGAGGTCTAGCGTTCAGGATACGCAGTATTTT. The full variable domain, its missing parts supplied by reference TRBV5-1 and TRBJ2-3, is KAGVTQTPRYLIKTRGQQVTLSCSPISGHRSVSWYQQTPGQGLQFLFEYFSETQRNKGNFPGRFSGRQFSNSRSEMNVSTLELGDSALYLCASSLRSSVQDTQYFGPGTRLTVL.

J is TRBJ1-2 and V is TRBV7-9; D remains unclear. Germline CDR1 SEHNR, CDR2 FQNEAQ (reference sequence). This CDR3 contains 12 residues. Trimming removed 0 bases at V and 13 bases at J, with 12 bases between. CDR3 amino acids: CASSLASYEVTF. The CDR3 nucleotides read TGTGCCAGCAGCTTAGCTTCGTACGAGGTCACCTTC.

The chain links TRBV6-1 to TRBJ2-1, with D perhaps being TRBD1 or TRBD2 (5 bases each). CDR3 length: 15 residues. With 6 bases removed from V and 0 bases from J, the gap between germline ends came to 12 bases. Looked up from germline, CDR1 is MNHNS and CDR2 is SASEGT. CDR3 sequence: CASRGWGSSYNEQFF. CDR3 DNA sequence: TGTGCCAGCAGGGGGTGGGGGAGCTCCTACAATGAGCAGTTCTTC.

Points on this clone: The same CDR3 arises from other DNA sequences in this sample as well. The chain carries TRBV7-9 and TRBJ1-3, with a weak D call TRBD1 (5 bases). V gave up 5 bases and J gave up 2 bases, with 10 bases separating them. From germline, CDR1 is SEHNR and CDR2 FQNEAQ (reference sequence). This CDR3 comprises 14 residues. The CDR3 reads CASSTTGAGNTIYF. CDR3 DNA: TGTGCCAGCAGCACTACGGGGGCTGGAAACACCATATATTTT.

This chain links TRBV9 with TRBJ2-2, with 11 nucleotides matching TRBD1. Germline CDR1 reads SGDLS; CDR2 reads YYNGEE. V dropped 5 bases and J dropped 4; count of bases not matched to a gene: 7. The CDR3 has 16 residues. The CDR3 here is CASRRGQGAGTGELFF. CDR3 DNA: TGTGCCAGCAGGAGAGGACAGGGGGCGGGCACCGGGGAGCTGTTTTTT.

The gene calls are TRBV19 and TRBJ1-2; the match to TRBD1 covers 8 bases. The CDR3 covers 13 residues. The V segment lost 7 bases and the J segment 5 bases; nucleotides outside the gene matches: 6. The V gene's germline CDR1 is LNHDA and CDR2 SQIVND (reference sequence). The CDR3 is CASTDRDLYGYTF. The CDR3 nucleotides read TGTGCCAGTACGGACAGGGATTTGTATGGCTACACCTTC.

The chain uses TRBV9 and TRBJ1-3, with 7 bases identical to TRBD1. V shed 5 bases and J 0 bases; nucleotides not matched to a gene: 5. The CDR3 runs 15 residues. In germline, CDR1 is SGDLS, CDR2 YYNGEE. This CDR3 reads CASSRQGISGNTIYF. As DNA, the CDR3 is TGTGCCAGCAGTCGACAGGGTATCTCTGGAAACACCATATATTTT. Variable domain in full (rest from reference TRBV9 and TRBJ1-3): DSGVTQTPKHLITATGQRVTLRCSPRSGDLSVYWYQQSLDQGLQFLIQYYNGEERAKGNILERFSAQQFPDLHSELNLSSLELGDSALYFCASSRQGISGNTIYFGEGSWLTVV.

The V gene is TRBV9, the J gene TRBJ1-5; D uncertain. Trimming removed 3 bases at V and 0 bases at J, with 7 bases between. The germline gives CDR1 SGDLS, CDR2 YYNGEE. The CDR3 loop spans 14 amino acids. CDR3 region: CASSGSSSNQPQHF. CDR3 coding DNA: TGTGCCAGCAGCGGTTCATCTAGCAATCAGCCCCAGCATTTT. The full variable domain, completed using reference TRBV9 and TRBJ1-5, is DSGVTQTPKHLITATGQRVTLRCSPRSGDLSVYWYQQSLDQGLQFLIQYYNGEERAKGNILERFSAQQFPDLHSELNLSSLELGDSALYFCASSGSSSNQPQHFGDGTRLSIL.